This T cell receptor beta chain derives from a study of blood T cell repertoires in COVID-19. The protocol was immunoSEQ multiplex PCR, while the TCRdb copy is restricted to in-frame clones and leaves out a portion. This sample has 200,000 to 250,000 clones, with about nine tenths found just once. Per germline, CDR1 LNHDA and CDR2 SQIVND (reference sequence). This CDR3 has 15 residues. V lost 4 bases to trimming and J lost 5 bases; unmatched junction nucleotides: 2. The sequence was collected from a young man with COVID-19, enrolled during active disease. Sequenced sample: peripheral blood. The rearrangement uses TRBV19 and TRBJ2-3; 14 bases map to TRBD2. CDR3 in DNA: TGTGCCAGTAGTAAAGGACTAGCGGGGGGAGATACGCAGTATTTT. The encoded protein is CASSKGLAGGDTQYF.